The 14 T cell receptor beta chains below all came from one sample that was sequenced in a study of T cells in Graves' hyperthyroidism and ophthalmopathy. It was RNA transcripts that yielded the amplified TCR beta CDR3 regions. Initially, a first-round RT-PCR of the TCR CDR3 employed the HTBI primer set. TCRdb re-called the multiplex PCR reads through MiXCR, storing one row per CDR3 protein. The sample includes hundreds of thousands of distinct CDR3 sequences, roughly 17% seen only once; the top ten take approximately 3.9%. Input material: blood. All receptors derive from a young woman with Graves' hyperthyroidism.

This clonotype was recorded only once. This may come from a read error, since a much larger clone is one base off. V is TRBV9 and J is TRBJ2-5; TRBD1 is a possible D gene (6 bases). From germline, CDR1 is SGDLS and CDR2 YYNGEE. The CDR3 contains 14 residues. The V end was cut by 5 bases, the J end by 4 bases, with 15 bases between. CDR3 coding DNA: TGTGCCAGCAGACCCAGGGGAATCCGAGAGACCCAGTACTTC. Translated: CASRPRGIRETQYF.

This chain uses TRBV15 with TRBJ1-4; D may be TRBD1 (5 bases). Germline V lookup: CDR1 LNHNV, CDR2 YYDKDF (reference sequence). Deletions cut 1 base from V and 5 bases from J, with 8 bases between. The CDR3 is 14 residues long. The CDR3 loop is CATSRAGPNEKLFF. The CDR3 bases are TGTGCCACCAGCAGAGCGGGGCCGAATGAAAAACTGTTTTTT.

This clonotype was counted many times. The V and J genes are TRBV28 and TRBJ2-7; either TRBD1 or TRBD2 may fit D (5 bases each). Germline CDR1 is MDHEN and CDR2 is SYDVKM. Trimming shortened V by 5 bases and J by 2 bases, and 13 bases separated the two germline ends. The CDR3 is 14 amino acids. CDR3 residues: CASSTYEGTYEQYF. The CDR3 region has the DNA TGTGCCAGCAGTACATATGAGGGGACCTACGAGCAGTACTTC.

This rearrangement joins TRBV24-1 to TRBJ1-2, with 9 bases lining up with TRBD1. Germline V gene sequence: CDR1 KGHDR, CDR2 SFDVKD. V lost 4 bases and J lost 1; bases outside the gene matches: 9. This CDR3 contains 17 residues. The DNA of the CDR3 is TGTGCCACCAGTGACCCGGGACAGGGCACCCTTAACTATGGCTACACCTTC. It yields the protein CATSDPGQGTLNYGYTF.

This clonotype was picked up many times. The chain has TRBV6-1 and TRBJ1-1, with D hard to call. Trimming cost V 6 bases and J 4 bases, with 9 bases left between them. The V gene's germline CDR1 is MNHNS and CDR2 SASEGT. The CDR3 consists of 12 residues. This chain's CDR3 is CASSRLGTEAFF. The DNA of the CDR3 is TGTGCCAGCAGCCGCCTGGGCACTGAAGCTTTCTTT.

V usage is TRBV6-2 or TRBV6-3 and J usage is TRBJ1-2; no clear D. Germline values: CDR1 MNHEY, CDR2 SVGEGT. The CDR3 totals 15 residues. V was pared by 4 bases and J by 4 bases, with 16 bases between. The CDR3 DNA sequence: TGTGCCAGCAGTTCCCGAGGTTCGGGAGGCTATGGCTACACCTTC. It is translated as CASSSRGSGGYGYTF.

This chain uses TRBV30 with TRBJ2-6; D gene uncertain. The ends were cut back, 1 base at V and 4 bases at J, with 8 bases in the middle. CDR1 and CDR2 from the germline V gene are GTSNPN and SVGIG (reference sequence). The CDR3 contains 14 residues. This CDR3 is CAWSDPGGANVLTF. CDR3 sequence (DNA): TGTGCCTGGAGTGACCCTGGCGGGGCCAACGTCCTGACTTTC.

V gene TRBV15 combines with J gene TRBJ1-4, with D unclear. Germline assignment: CDR1 LNHNV and CDR2 YYDKDF (reference sequence). Trimming shortened V by 4 bases and J by 4 bases, and 10 bases separated the two germline ends. The CDR3 length is 14 residues. CDR3 in DNA: TGTGCCACCAGCAACTGGGAGGGTAATGAAAAACTGTTTTTT. Translating gives CATSNWEGNEKLFF.

The chain combines TRBV5-1 with TRBJ2-3, with TRBD2 matching over 9 bases. V was clipped by 5 bases and J by 2 bases; unmatched bases: 6. The CDR3 is 15 amino acids. Germline V CDR1 and CDR2: SGHRS, YFSETQ. The CDR3: CASRPSGTTTDTQYF. The CDR3 DNA is TGCGCCAGCAGGCCTAGCGGGACCACCACAGATACGCAGTATTTT. Complete variable domain (other parts from reference TRBV5-1 and TRBJ2-3): KAGVTQTPRYLIKTRGQQVTLSCSPISGHRSVSWYQQTPGQGLQFLFEYFSETQRNKGNFPGRFSGRQFSNSRSEMNVSTLELGDSALYLCASRPSGTTTDTQYFGPGTRLTVL.

This clonotype was counted many times. This chain connects TRBV7-3 to TRBJ2-3, with 10 bases lining up with TRBD2. CDR3 size: 14 residues. V dropped 4 bases and J dropped 4; count of bases not matched to a gene: 2. In germline, CDR1 is SGHTA, CDR2 FQGTGA. The DNA of the CDR3 is TGTGCCAGCAGCTCAGGGACTAGCGCAGATACGCAGTATTTT. Protein product: CASSSGTSADTQYF.

This clonotype was seen at least ten times. The chain links TRBV7-8 to TRBJ2-7, with 10 bases matching TRBD2. The V gene's germline CDR1 is SGHVS and CDR2 FQNEAQ. With 0 bases clipped from V and 6 bases from J, the junction kept 5 bases outside the gene matches. CDR3 size: 15 residues. The chain's CDR3 is CASSLAGLAHSEQYF. The CDR3 DNA sequence: TGTGCCAGCAGCTTAGCGGGACTAGCGCACAGCGAGCAGTACTTC.

This clonotype has at least ten counts. The chain uses TRBV7-8 and TRBJ2-1, with 9 bases lining up with TRBD1. The CDR3 length is 19 residues. Germline CDR1 is SGHVS and CDR2 is FQNEAQ. After removal of 8 bases from V and 2 bases from J, the junction contained 19 bases not matched to a gene. The CDR3 region has the DNA TGTGCCAGCTTTACCATGGGACAGGGTATTAGTAGCCCCTACAATGAGCAGTTCTTC. This gives the protein CASFTMGQGISSPYNEQFF.

This clonotype was seen many times. The V gene is TRBV28, the J gene TRBJ1-4; D is perhaps TRBD1 (5 bases). V gave up 7 bases and J gave up 3 bases, with 24 bases separating them. The CDR3 spans 18 residues. CDR1 and CDR2 from the germline V gene are MDHEN and SYDVKM. CDR3 loop: CASTMAKGRRPSNEKLFF. The CDR3 nucleotides read TGTGCCAGCACCATGGCCAAGGGGCGCAGGCCCTCTAATGAAAAACTGTTTTTT.

At least ten counts were recorded for this clonotype. The rearrangement joins TRBV6-2 or TRBV6-3 to TRBJ1-5; D perhaps matches TRBD1 (6 bases). Germline lookup yields CDR1 MNHEY and CDR2 SVGEGT. V was cut by 2 bases and J by 4 bases, with 9 bases left in between. This CDR3 spans 14 amino acids. CDR3 sequence: CASSYPQGNQPQHF. As DNA, the CDR3 is TGTGCCAGCAGTTACCCACAGGGAAATCAGCCCCAGCATTTT.